Listed below are T cell receptor beta chains from one sample, sequenced in a study of cytomegalovirus exposure and HLA in healthy donors. The table came from immunoSEQ multiplex PCR; TCRdb's copy has only in-frame clones and leaves some out. The table has some 170,000 clones, about 80% seen once; the top ten hold around a tenth. Sequenced: PBMCs. These receptors all stem from a man between 18 and 35 years old in good health and CMV-seropositive. Each CDR3 is given with its conserved first and last residue. Fields, in order: D gene, clone size, J gene, V gene, CDR3 protein, CDR3 DNA. A D gene is named only where the DNA matches it firmly. Size is stated for part of the rows, as once, few or many counts, or as a class when the clone is expanded.

NA,NA,TRBJ2-7,TRBV19,CASSTDRLGSYEQYF,TGTGCCAGTAGCACCGACAGGTTGGGCTCCTACGAGCAGTACTTC
NA,NA,TRBJ1-1,TRBV7-2,CASSRGQFNTEAFF,TGTGCCAGCAGCCGGGGACAATTTAACACTGAAGCTTTCTTT
NA,few,TRBJ1-4,TRBV27,CASSPDPLKTLSNEKLFF,TGTGCCAGCAGTCCCGACCCCCTAAAGACACTTTCTAATGAAAAACTGTTTTTT
TRBD1,NA,TRBJ2-2,TRBV9,CASGFQGARDGELFF,TGTGCCAGCGGGTTTCAGGGGGCTCGGGACGGGGAGCTGTTTTTT
TRBD1,NA,TRBJ1-1,TRBV19,CASSISTGGNTEAFF,TGTGCCAGTAGTATATCGACAGGGGGGAACACTGAAGCTTTCTTT
NA,NA,TRBJ1-1,TRBV6-5,CASTWRENTEAFF,TGTGCCAGCACCTGGCGGGAGAACACTGAAGCTTTCTTT
NA,NA,TRBJ2-5,TRBV29-1,CSAAGWGGLETQYF,TGCAGCGCCGCGGGGTGGGGGGGCCTGGAGACCCAGTACTTC
NA,NA,TRBJ1-5,TRBV5-4,CASSFQPSTGTQPQHF,TGTGCCAGCAGCTTCCAGCCTTCGACAGGAACTCAGCCCCAGCATTTT
TRBD1,once,TRBJ2-5,TRBV27,CASSRAGQGRETQYF,TGTGCCAGCAGCCGAGCGGGACAGGGCCGGGAGACCCAGTACTTC
NA,NA,TRBJ2-7,TRBV5-6,CASSFGIQGYEQYF,TGTGCCAGCAGCTTCGGGATACAGGGCTACGAGCAGTACTTC
NA,NA,TRBJ2-3,TRBV7-6,CASSLGAKDTQYF,TGTGCCAGCAGCTTAGGGGCTAAAGATACGCAGTATTTT
TRBD2,NA,TRBJ2-7,TRBV25-1,CASSEGGDSSEQYF,TGTGCCAGCAGTGAGGGGGGGGATTCCTCCGAGCAGTACTTC
TRBD2,NA,TRBJ2-3,TRBV9,CASSVGWGGSDTQYF,TGTGCCAGCAGCGTTGGATGGGGGGGATCAGATACGCAGTATTTT
NA,NA,TRBJ1-1,TRBV5-1,CASSLSPRTNTEAFF,TGCGCCAGCAGCTTATCCCCCCGTACAAACACTGAAGCTTTCTTT
TRBD1,few,TRBJ1-1,TRBV6-5,CASSYNRGGTEAFF,TGTGCCAGCAGTTACAACAGGGGTGGCACTGAAGCTTTCTTT
NA,NA,TRBJ1-3,TRBV5-6,CATTVGGLGNTIYF,TGTGCTACCACGGTCGGGGGGCTAGGAAACACCATATATTTT
TRBD1,NA,TRBJ1-1,TRBV14,CASSHPLGTGMNTEAFF,TGTGCCAGCAGCCACCCCCTAGGGACAGGGATGAACACTGAAGCTTTCTTT
TRBD2,NA,TRBJ2-7,TRBV11-2,CASSYGLAGSGEQYF,TGTGCCAGCAGCTACGGACTAGCGGGGTCAGGGGAGCAGTACTTC
TRBD1,NA,TRBJ2-7,TRBV30,CAWSVGTVNTYEQYF,TGTGCCTGGAGTGTAGGGACAGTCAATACCTACGAGCAGTACTTC
NA,once,TRBJ2-7,TRBV9,CASSVGGGTYYEQYF,TGTGCCAGCAGCGTAGGGGGCGGAACCTACTACGAGCAGTACTTC